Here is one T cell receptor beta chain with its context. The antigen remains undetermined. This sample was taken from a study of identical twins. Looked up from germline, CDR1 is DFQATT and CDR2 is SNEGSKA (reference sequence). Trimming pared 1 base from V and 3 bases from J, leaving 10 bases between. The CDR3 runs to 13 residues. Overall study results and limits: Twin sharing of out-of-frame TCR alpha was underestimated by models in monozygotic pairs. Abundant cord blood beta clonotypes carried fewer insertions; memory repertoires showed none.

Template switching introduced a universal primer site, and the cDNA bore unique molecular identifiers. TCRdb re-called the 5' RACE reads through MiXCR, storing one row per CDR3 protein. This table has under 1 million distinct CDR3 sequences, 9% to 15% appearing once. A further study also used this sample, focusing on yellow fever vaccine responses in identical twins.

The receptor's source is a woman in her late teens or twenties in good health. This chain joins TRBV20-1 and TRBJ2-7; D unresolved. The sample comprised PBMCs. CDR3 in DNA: TGCAGTGCTAGAGCGAGGCCCCGCTACGAGCAGTACTTC. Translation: CSARARPRYEQYF.